This T cell receptor (beta chain) was found in a study of T cell changes during pregnancy in multiple sclerosis. Produced via immunoSEQ multiplex PCR; TCRdb's table is partial and in-frame only. The sample lists just over 30,000 clones; about 91% were seen once. This TCR was sampled from a female donor with multiple sclerosis, enrolled in a pregnancy study. The source was CD8+ T cells from peripheral blood mononuclear cells, collected in the second trimester of pregnancy.

The CDR3 sequence: CASSLGQYNEQFF. The CDR3 DNA is TGTGCCAGCAGCTTAGGACAGTACAATGAGCAGTTCTTC. J is TRBJ2-1 and V is TRBV13; no clear D gene. CDR1 and CDR2 (germline): PRHDT, FYEKMQ (reference sequence). V was trimmed by 0 bases and J by 4 bases, leaving 4 bases between them. The CDR3 length is 13 residues.